Listed here are 23 T cell receptor beta chains from one sample, sequenced in a study of shared clonotypes between healthy human individuals. The assay was immunoSEQ multiplex PCR, and TCRdb's table has in-frame clones only and misses some. The table includes some 1.5 million clones, under 99% detected once. Sequencing input: naive CD4+ T cells sorted from blood. The subset here: CD45RA+ positively selected. The receptors shown here come from a man under 40 in good health.

Remarks on this clone: The sample carries other DNA sequences with the same CDR3. The rearrangement uses TRBV4-3 and TRBJ2-2; D gene ambiguous. Germline CDR1 is LGHNA and CDR2 is YSLEER. V dropped 1 base and J dropped 5 bases, with 5 bases sitting between them. CDR3 length: 13 residues. The CDR3 protein is CASSQAGTGELFF. CDR3 coding DNA: TGCGCCAGCAGCCAAGCCGGGACCGGGGAGCTGTTTTTT.

V gene TRBV27 combines with J gene TRBJ2-2; weak D call: TRBD1 (6 bases). CDR3 length equals 16 residues. CDR1 and CDR2 (germline): MNHEY, SMNVEV (reference sequence). V was cut by 2 bases and J by 0 bases, with 10 bases left in between. In DNA, the CDR3 is TGTGCCAGCAGTTTAGGTAGGACAGCGAACACCGGGGAGCTGTTTTTT. Its translation: CASSLGRTANTGELFF.

The gene calls are TRBV6-4 and TRBJ2-1; weak D call: TRBD1 (6 bases). The CDR3 is made up of 16 amino acids. Deletions cut 4 bases from V and 2 bases from J, with 15 bases between. Per the germline V gene, CDR1 is MRHNA and CDR2 is SNTAGT. The CDR3 loop reads CASSAEGRGPYNEQFF. In nucleotides, the CDR3 is TGTGCCAGCAGTGCCGAGGGCAGGGGACCCTACAATGAGCAGTTCTTC.

V is TRBV5-1 and J is TRBJ2-3; TRBD1 aligns across 8 bases. CDR3 length equals 16 residues. Germline V gene lookup returns CDR1 SGHRS and CDR2 YFSETQ. Trimming removed 1 base from V and 0 bases from J; junction bases left unmatched: 4. The CDR3 spells CASSLRQGASTDTQYF. In DNA form, the CDR3 reads TGCGCCAGCAGCTTGAGGCAGGGGGCTAGCACAGATACGCAGTATTTT.

The chain combines TRBV19 with TRBJ2-1; D unresolved. CDR1 and CDR2 (germline): LNHDA, SQIVND (reference sequence). The CDR3 is 12 residues long. V was clipped by 10 bases and J by 2 bases, with 9 bases between them. The CDR3 DNA reads TGTGCCACCGCTAGGGCCTACAATGAGCAGTTCTTC. Encoded protein: CATARAYNEQFF.

The V call is TRBV5-8, the J call TRBJ2-7; 9 bases match TRBD1. The CDR3 is 15 amino acids. With V trimmed by 0 bases and J by 1 base, 2 bases remained unmatched. CDR1 and CDR2 from the germline V gene are SGHTS and YDEGEE. The CDR3 loop is CASSLVGQGSYEQYF. The CDR3 region has the DNA TGTGCCAGCAGCTTGGTTGGACAGGGGTCCTACGAGCAGTACTTC.

The chain recombines TRBV4-3 with TRBJ2-3; D unresolved. Germline V gene sequence: CDR1 LGHNA, CDR2 YSLEER. V shed 0 bases and J shed 7 bases, with 11 bases lying between them. The CDR3 is 14 residues long. CDR3 loop: CASSQDQALHTQYF. The CDR3 nucleotides read TGCGCCAGCAGCCAAGATCAAGCCCTCCATACGCAGTATTTT.

The rearrangement uses TRBV6-1 and TRBJ2-7, with TRBD1 matching 9 bases. CDR1 is MNHNS and CDR2 is SASEGT in the germline V gene. This CDR3 is built from 14 residues. V gave up 7 bases and J gave up 0 bases; unmatched junction bases: 4. In DNA form, the CDR3 reads TGTGCCAGCACTGGGACAGGGAGCTCCTACGAGCAGTACTTC. Protein product: CASTGTGSSYEQYF.

The V call is TRBV5-6, the J call TRBJ1-5; D is perhaps TRBD1 (6 bases). V shed 5 bases and J shed 4 bases, with 16 bases lying between them. This CDR3 contains 15 residues. From germline, CDR1 is SGHDT and CDR2 YYEEEE. For the CDR3, the DNA is TGTGCCAGCAGGCAGGGGACATCTCCTAATCAGCCCCAGCATTTT. Translating it yields CASRQGTSPNQPQHF.

This chain uses TRBV28 with TRBJ2-7, with 9 bases aligning to TRBD1. The CDR3 contains 16 residues. V was clipped by 2 bases and J by 0 bases; unmatched bases: 5. Germline CDR1 is MDHEN and CDR2 is SYDVKM. CDR3 loop: CASSLASTGGSYEQYF. In DNA, the CDR3 is TGTGCCAGCAGTTTAGCATCGACAGGGGGCTCCTACGAGCAGTACTTC.

This clone has a single count. This chain uses TRBV10-2 with TRBJ2-1; D is perhaps TRBD1 (5 bases). V was shortened by 6 bases and J by 8 bases, with 11 bases between the two germline ends. Germline V gene lookup returns CDR1 WSHSY and CDR2 SAAADI. The CDR3 consists of 12 residues. CDR3 nucleotide sequence: TGCGCCAGCAGGGCAGGGCGCGATGAGCAGTTCTTC. Protein product: CASRAGRDEQFF.

V is TRBV9 and J is TRBJ1-1, with 10 nucleotides matching TRBD1. J gave up 0 bases and V 4 bases, and 3 bases lay outside the gene matches. Germline CDR1 SGDLS, CDR2 YYNGEE. CDR3 length: 15 residues. CDR3 sequence (DNA): TGTGCCAGCAGCAAGGGACAGGGGATGAACACTGAAGCTTTCTTT. This translates into CASSKGQGMNTEAFF.

CDR3 sequence (DNA): TGTGCCAGCATCCCTGGCCCGGCGGAAGCCCCGGGTAGCGGGAGTTCGGATACGCAGTATTTT. Its translation is CASIPGPAEAPGSGSSDTQYF. The chain recombines TRBV27 with TRBJ2-3; 9 bases are a match to TRBD2. The CDR3 length is 21 residues. J lost 6 bases, V lost 7 bases, and 29 bases had no gene match. Per germline, CDR1 MNHEY and CDR2 SMNVEV (reference sequence).

This clone has a single count. The V gene is TRBV19, the J gene TRBJ2-7; a possible D gene is TRBD1 (5 bases). Germline lookup yields CDR1 LNHDA and CDR2 SQIVND (reference sequence). The CDR3 loop spans 13 amino acids. The germline V and J ends were trimmed by 5 bases and 2 bases, with 10 bases remaining between them. The CDR3 reads CASSSHRTYEQYF. In DNA, the CDR3 is TGTGCCAGTAGTTCCCACAGGACCTACGAGCAGTACTTC.

In DNA form, the CDR3 reads TGTGCCAGCAGCAAGGACCGCTACTACGAGCAGTACTTC. As protein: CASSKDRYYEQYF. The V gene is TRBV7-2, the J gene TRBJ2-7, with D hard to call. Germline V CDR1 and CDR2: SGHTA, FQGNSA. V lost 5 bases and J lost 3, with 11 bases in between. The CDR3 is made up of 13 amino acids.

The V call is TRBV28, the J call TRBJ2-7; D gene unclear. The CDR3 spans 14 residues. Germline V gene data show CDR1 as MDHEN and CDR2 as SYDVKM. The ends were cut back, 10 bases at V and 4 bases at J, with 20 bases in the middle. The CDR3 is CATRITERPYEQYF. DNA for the CDR3: TGTGCCACCCGAATTACGGAGCGACCGTACGAGCAGTACTTC.

The chain couples TRBV4-1 to TRBJ2-2; 11 nucleotides align to TRBD2. The CDR3 extends over 17 amino acids. Germline V gene sequence: CDR1 MGHRA, CDR2 YSYEKL. The junction had 6 bases not matched to a gene; V was cut back by 6 bases and J by 0 bases. CDR3 residues: CASRLVAGGANTGELFF. The CDR3 nucleotides read TGCGCCAGCAGACTAGTAGCGGGAGGGGCGAACACCGGGGAGCTGTTTTTT.

The genes are TRBV18 and TRBJ2-7, with 10 nucleotides matching TRBD1. Per germline, CDR1 KGHSH and CDR2 LQKENI. V dropped 6 bases and J dropped 5; count of bases not matched to a gene: 10. The CDR3 length is 15 residues. The CDR3: CASSNLRDRGDEQYF. The CDR3 DNA follows: TGTGCCAGCTCCAACTTAAGGGACAGGGGAGACGAGCAGTACTTC.

This chain links TRBV5-1 with TRBJ1-5; D is perhaps TRBD1 (6 bases). The CDR3 consists of 15 residues. Deletions cut 4 bases from V and 0 bases from J, with 11 bases between. From germline, CDR1 is SGHRS and CDR2 YFSETQ. CDR3 sequence: CASSMTGYSNQPQHF. As DNA, the CDR3 is TGCGCCAGCAGCATGACAGGTTATAGCAATCAGCCCCAGCATTTT. Based on the CDR3 plus reference TRBV5-1 and TRBJ1-5, the full variable domain is KAGVTQTPRYLIKTRGQQVTLSCSPISGHRSVSWYQQTPGQGLQFLFEYFSETQRNKGNFPGRFSGRQFSNSRSEMNVSTLELGDSALYLCASSMTGYSNQPQHFGDGTRLSIL.

This clone was observed a single time. This rearrangement joins TRBV29-1 to TRBJ1-4; no clear D gene. CDR1 and CDR2 (germline): SQVTM, ANQGSEA. The CDR3 loop spans 13 amino acids. As DNA, the CDR3 is TGCGCAGGACGTCGTTCAACTAATGAAAAACTGTTTTTT. This sequence encodes CAGRRSTNEKLFF.

This clone was counted a single time. The V and J genes are TRBV2 and TRBJ1-2; TRBD1 might be the D (6 bases). This CDR3 region has 14 residues. Germline-derived CDR1 and CDR2 are SNHLY and FYNNEI. V lost 6 bases, J lost 3 bases, and 14 bases lay in between. In DNA form, the CDR3 reads TGTGCCAGCAGCCGTACAGGGCCTGACTATGGCTACACCTTC. Protein: CASSRTGPDYGYTF.

V gene TRBV28 combines with J gene TRBJ2-7, with TRBD2 as a possible D gene (5 bases). The CDR3 is 15 amino acids. V was cut by 2 bases and J by 3 bases, with 14 bases left in between. The V gene's germline CDR1 is MDHEN and CDR2 SYDVKM. The CDR3 coding sequence is TGTGCCAGCAGTTTACGAAGCAACCGGGGCTACGAGCAGTACTTC. It specifies CASSLRSNRGYEQYF.

The rearrangement uses TRBV18 and TRBJ2-5; 9 nucleotides agree with TRBD1. Germline values: CDR1 KGHSH, CDR2 LQKENI. V gave up 5 bases and J gave up 9 bases; unmatched junction bases: 10. This CDR3 region has 14 residues. The CDR3 DNA reads TGTGCCAGCTCAACTAGGACAGGGGTCCCGGCCCAGTACTTC. Protein product: CASSTRTGVPAQYF.